The T cell receptor beta chain described here comes from a study of blood T cell repertoires in COVID-19. Overall study context: PBMCs, B-cell-depleted T cells, or T cells provided the cDNA or gDNA that made up the material.

In the original analysis: Reference gene primer amplification in the assay estimated nucleated cell counts. The protocol was immunoSEQ multiplex PCR, while the TCRdb copy is restricted to in-frame clones and leaves out a portion. That table is the source of V, J and clone size, and D and trimming were worked out from the DNA. Of around 76,000 clones listed, approximately 85% are singletons. V lost 10 bases, J lost 2 bases, and 12 bases stayed unmatched. This CDR3 spans 15 amino acids. Germline V gene data show CDR1 as LNHDA and CDR2 as SQIVND (reference sequence). The sequencing input was peripheral blood. This clonotype originated in a man older than 75 with acute or convalescent COVID-19. This sequence joins TRBV19 and TRBJ2-7; 9 bases align to TRBD1. The CDR3 sequence is CATRGPGQGTYEQYF. CDR3 in DNA: TGTGCCACCAGAGGCCCGGGACAGGGAACCTACGAGCAGTACTTC. The entire variable domain, with the rest obtained from reference TRBV19 and TRBJ2-7, is as follows: DGGITQSPKYLFRKEGQNVTLSCEQNLNHDAMYWYRQDPGQGLRLIYYSQIVNDFQKGDIAEGYSVSREKKESFPLTVTSAQKNPTAFYLCATRGPGQGTYEQYFGPGTRLTVT.